This entry lists 30 T cell receptor beta chains sequenced from one sample in a study of cytomegalovirus exposure and HLA in healthy donors. Using immunoSEQ multiplex PCR, the repertoire was profiled, and TCRdb retains in-frame clones only, with some absent. The data show 150,000 to 200,000 clones, around 86% seen once. The sequencing sample was made of PBMCs. These TCRs come from a woman younger than 30 in good health and CMV-seronegative.

The V and J genes are TRBV19 and TRBJ1-2; D uncertain. Trimming took off 6 bases at V and 5 bases at J, with 19 bases between the two ends. This CDR3 spans 15 amino acids. Per the germline V gene, CDR1 is LNHDA and CDR2 is SQIVND (reference sequence). The CDR3 nucleotides read TGTGCCAGTAGCGCGGACGGTCGCGGGCCTTATGGCTACACCTTC. Its protein product is CASSADGRGPYGYTF.

The chain links TRBV2 to TRBJ1-1; a weak D match, TRBD1 (5 bases). CDR1 and CDR2 from the germline V gene are SNHLY and FYNNEI. V lost 10 bases to trimming and J lost 4 bases, with 16 bases between them. This CDR3 region has 13 residues. CDR3 nucleotide sequence: TGTGCCACTGCCGGACAAGCGGGCACTGAAGCTTTCTTT. Its protein is CATAGQAGTEAFF. Filled out from reference TRBV2 and TRBJ1-1, the complete variable domain reads EPEVTQTPSHQVTQMGQEVILRCVPISNHLYFYWYRQILGQKVEFLVSFYNNEISEKSEIFDDQFSVERPDGSNFTLKIRSTKLEDSAMYFCATAGQAGTEAFFGQGTRLTVV.

This sequence joins TRBV6-5 and TRBJ2-7; a weak D match, TRBD1 (5 bases). Germline CDR1 is MNHEY and CDR2 is SVGAGI. V shed 8 bases and J shed 2 bases, with 13 bases lying between them. The CDR3 covers 13 residues. In nucleotides, the CDR3 is TGTGCCAGCGGGGCGTCTCCAACCTACGAGCAGTACTTC. It encodes CASGASPTYEQYF.

This rearrangement joins TRBV7-9 to TRBJ2-7; D ambiguous. Germline V gene data show CDR1 as SEHNR and CDR2 as FQNEAQ (reference sequence). The CDR3 totals 13 residues. Between the trimmed V and J ends, which lost 5 bases and 3 bases, there was a span of 11 bases. The CDR3 sequence is CASSITEFYEQYF. The CDR3 coding sequence is TGTGCCAGCAGCATAACAGAGTTCTACGAGCAGTACTTC.

This chain joins TRBV27 and TRBJ2-7, with TRBD1 matching over 12 bases. Germline CDR1 is MNHEY and CDR2 is SMNVEV (reference sequence). The junction had 7 bases not matched to a gene; V was cut back by 6 bases and J by 4 bases. CDR3 length equals 15 residues. The CDR3 DNA is TGTGCCAGCAGACGGCTGGGACAGGGGGCTTACGAGCAGTACTTC. Protein product: CASRRLGQGAYEQYF.

This rearrangement joins TRBV11-2 to TRBJ2-1; D might be TRBD1 (6 bases). CDR3 length: 16 amino acids. CDR1 SGHAT and CDR2 FQNNGV come from the germline V gene. V shed 1 base and J shed 2 bases, with 12 bases lying between them. CDR3 loop: CASSLGGTLAYNEQFF. The CDR3, as DNA: TGTGCCAGCAGCTTAGGGGGGACACTTGCCTACAATGAGCAGTTCTTC.

The chain employs TRBV30 and TRBJ1-2, with TRBD1 matching over 8 bases. J gave up 8 bases and V 0 bases, and 8 bases lay outside the gene matches. The germline gives CDR1 GTSNPN, CDR2 SVGIG (reference sequence). This CDR3 is 14 amino acids long. The CDR3 sequence: CAWSVGGQGEGYTF. As DNA, the CDR3 is TGTGCCTGGAGTGTTGGTGGACAGGGCGAAGGCTACACCTTC.

The chain recombines TRBV11-2 with TRBJ2-1; 9 nucleotides match TRBD2. J was trimmed by 10 bases and V by 2 bases; bases with no gene match: 12. The CDR3 has 16 residues. Germline assignment: CDR1 SGHAT and CDR2 FQNNGV. Here the CDR3 reads CASSLKTSGPFAEQFF. DNA for the CDR3: TGTGCCAGCAGCTTAAAGACTAGCGGCCCCTTCGCCGAGCAGTTCTTC.

This clone was found a few times. The genes are TRBV27 and TRBJ2-1, with TRBD2 as a possible D gene (5 bases). This CDR3 is 12 amino acids long. Germline V CDR1 and CDR2: MNHEY, SMNVEV (reference sequence). Trimming took off 3 bases at V and 8 bases at J, with 8 bases between the two ends. The CDR3 is CASSFRGHEQFF. CDR3 in DNA: TGTGCCAGCAGTTTCCGAGGGCATGAGCAGTTCTTC.

The chain joins TRBV25-1 to TRBJ1-1; perhaps TRBD1 as D (5 bases). The germline V and J ends were trimmed by 5 bases and 1 base, with 14 bases remaining between them. The germline V gene encodes CDR1 MGHDK and CDR2 SYGVNS. This CDR3 has 15 amino acids. CDR3 nucleotides: TGTGCCAGCAGTCCCTTAGACAGAGCGAACACTGAAGCTTTCTTT. The encoded protein is CASSPLDRANTEAFF.

This chain joins TRBV6-1 and TRBJ2-1; TRBD2 matches 8 bases. J was trimmed by 4 bases and V by 7 bases; bases with no gene match: 9. The CDR3 has 15 residues. CDR1 is MNHNS and CDR2 is SASEGT in the germline V gene. DNA for the CDR3: TGTGCCAGCACCCAATCAAGCGGGAGTTACAATGAGCAGTTCTTC. Translated, it gives CASTQSSGSYNEQFF.

The chain combines TRBV23-1 with TRBJ1-1; D is perhaps TRBD1 (6 bases). TRBV23-1 counts as an open reading frame of uncertain function. The CDR3 loop spans 22 amino acids. V was clipped by 3 bases and J by 3 bases, with 35 bases between them. CDR3 sequence: CASSHGSLHRQVPYRLYTEAFF. In nucleotides, the CDR3 is TGCGCCAGCAGTCACGGATCCCTCCACAGACAGGTCCCTTATCGTTTGTACACTGAAGCTTTCTTT.

The V and J genes are TRBV2 and TRBJ2-5, with 10 positions matching TRBD1. In germline, CDR1 is SNHLY, CDR2 FYNNEI. Germline trimming cut 8 bases from V and 4 bases from J; bases unmatched to any gene: 13. The CDR3 totals 16 residues. CDR3 sequence (DNA): TGTGCCAGCGGTGGGGCTCGGGACAGGGGAGGAGAGACCCAGTACTTC. Amino acid sequence: CASGGARDRGGETQYF.

The chain couples TRBV7-6 to TRBJ2-7; 8 bases agree with TRBD1. This CDR3 is built from 15 residues. CDR1 SGHVS and CDR2 FNYEAQ come from the germline V gene. V shed 5 bases and J 2 bases; nucleotides not matched to a gene: 8. CDR3 coding DNA: TGTGCCAGCAGCCTCACCGGGACAGGAGCCTACGAGCAGTACTTC. Amino acids: CASSLTGTGAYEQYF.

In its sample, this clone was seen once. This chain links TRBV6-1 with TRBJ1-2; tentative D call: TRBD1 (6 bases). Germline V gene sequence: CDR1 MNHNS, CDR2 SASEGT. V lost 6 bases, J lost 6 bases, and 20 bases lay in between. The CDR3 covers 15 residues. CDR3 protein: CASSLGGGLLDGYTF. For the CDR3, the DNA is TGTGCCAGCAGCCTAGGGGGTGGTCTCCTTGATGGCTACACCTTC.

The chain is built from TRBV15 and TRBJ1-1; D unresolved. This CDR3 spans 16 amino acids. The V end lost 1 base, the J end lost 1 base, and 13 bases lay between the germline ends. Germline V gene lookup returns CDR1 LNHNV and CDR2 YYDKDF (reference sequence). For the CDR3, the DNA is TGTGCCACCAGCAGAGCTAGGAGATACGCGAACACTGAAGCTTTCTTT. Translated, it gives CATSRARRYANTEAFF.

The J gene is TRBJ2-1, the V gene TRBV7-8, with 8 bases that match TRBD2. CDR1 SGHVS and CDR2 FQNEAQ come from the germline V gene. This CDR3 region has 16 residues. J was trimmed by 6 bases and V by 3 bases; bases with no gene match: 10. The CDR3 protein is CASSLAGAGGGNEQFF. CDR3 nucleotide sequence: TGTGCCAGCAGCTTGGCGGGCGCGGGGGGAGGCAATGAGCAGTTCTTC.

This chain joins TRBV5-1 and TRBJ1-2, with 9 positions matching TRBD1. CDR3 length equals 13 residues. CDR1 SGHRS and CDR2 YFSETQ come from the germline V gene. V shed 3 bases and J 5 bases; nucleotides not matched to a gene: 2. For the CDR3, the DNA is TGCGCCAGCAGCTCAGGACAGGGGTATGGCTACACCTTC. Protein: CASSSGQGYGYTF. The variable domain in full, completed from reference TRBV5-1 and TRBJ1-2, reads KAGVTQTPRYLIKTRGQQVTLSCSPISGHRSVSWYQQTPGQGLQFLFEYFSETQRNKGNFPGRFSGRQFSNSRSEMNVSTLELGDSALYLCASSSGQGYGYTFGSGTRLTVV.

The genes are TRBV6-1 and TRBJ1-5, with no clear D. The V end was cut by 1 base, the J end by 2 bases, with 9 bases between. This CDR3 is 15 amino acids long. CDR1 MNHNS and CDR2 SASEGT come from the germline V gene. This CDR3 is CASSEGGFGNQPQHF. The CDR3 DNA sequence: TGTGCCAGCAGTGAAGGAGGTTTCGGCAATCAGCCCCAGCATTTT.

This chain links TRBV9 with TRBJ1-2; 7 positions agree with TRBD1. V trimming: 4 bases; J trimming: 0 bases; junction bases outside the gene matches: 9. The germline V gene encodes CDR1 SGDLS and CDR2 YYNGEE. The length of the CDR3 is 16 residues. DNA of the CDR3: TGTGCCAGCAGCCCCCGACAGGGACCCTCTAACTATGGCTACACCTTC. Protein sequence: CASSPRQGPSNYGYTF.

This chain connects TRBV7-9 to TRBJ2-2, with 8 bases matching TRBD1. The germline V gene has CDR1 SEHNR and CDR2 FQNEAQ (reference sequence). The CDR3 sequence is 15 residues long. The V segment lost 5 bases and the J segment 4 bases; nucleotides outside the gene matches: 6. In DNA form, the CDR3 reads TGTGCCAGCAGCCCCCAGGGGGCGGGCACCGGGGAGCTGTTTTTT. Its translation is CASSPQGAGTGELFF.

This chain joins TRBV19 and TRBJ1-4, with 8 bases matching TRBD1. The germline V gene encodes CDR1 LNHDA and CDR2 SQIVND (reference sequence). CDR3 length equals 15 residues. The trim removed 6 bases at V and 3 bases at J, leaving 6 bases unmatched. The CDR3 here is CASSFRGRPNEKLFF. In nucleotides, the CDR3 is TGTGCCAGTAGCTTCAGGGGGCGCCCTAATGAAAAACTGTTTTTT.

The chain is built from TRBV5-1 and TRBJ1-2, with TRBD1 identical over 12 bases. V trimming: 0 bases; J trimming: 4 bases; junction bases outside the gene matches: 16. Germline assignment: CDR1 SGHRS and CDR2 YFSETQ. The CDR3 totals 20 residues. CDR3 region: CASSLARFRDRGPSGYGYTF. The DNA of the CDR3 is TGCGCCAGCAGCTTGGCTCGCTTCCGGGACAGGGGGCCTAGTGGCTATGGCTACACCTTC.

The chain couples TRBV29-1 to TRBJ2-7; possibly TRBD2 for D (5 bases). This CDR3 comprises 13 residues. Per germline, CDR1 SQVTM and CDR2 ANQGSEA. The ends were cut back, 4 bases at V and 4 bases at J, with 14 bases in the middle. In nucleotides, the CDR3 is TGCAGCGTTGCAACCCGGGGTCAATACGAGCAGTACTTC. It translates to CSVATRGQYEQYF.

The gene calls are TRBV19 and TRBJ2-2; D unclear. Germline V gene lookup returns CDR1 LNHDA and CDR2 SQIVND (reference sequence). The CDR3 sequence is 10 residues long. Trimming took 11 bases from V and 6 from J, leaving 7 bases between them. The CDR3 sequence: CASRAGELFF. DNA for the CDR3: TGTGCCTCACGGGCCGGGGAGCTGTTTTTT.

The chain combines TRBV14 with TRBJ2-5; no clear D gene. Trimming removed 7 bases at V and 5 bases at J, with 20 bases between. The length of the CDR3 is 15 residues. Per the germline V gene, CDR1 is SGHDN and CDR2 is FVKESK. The CDR3 is CASIRDRGSSETQYF. CDR3 bases: TGTGCCAGCATTCGCGACCGTGGTAGCTCGGAGACCCAGTACTTC. The entire variable domain, with the rest obtained from reference TRBV14 and TRBJ2-5, is as follows: EAGVTQFPSHSVIEKGQTVTLRCDPISGHDNLYWYRRVMGKEIKFLLHFVKESKQDESGMPNNRFLAERTGGTYSTLKVQPAELEDSGVYFCASIRDRGSSETQYFGPGTRLLVL.

The chain couples TRBV6-5 to TRBJ1-2, with 10 bases identical to TRBD1. Germline assignment: CDR1 MNHEY and CDR2 SVGAGI. This CDR3 is 14 amino acids long. The V and J ends lost 5 bases and 6 bases, in that order; junction bases with no gene match: 6. CDR3 coding DNA: TGTGCCAGCAGTACGGGACAGGGGAGCGATGGCTACACCTTC. Its translation: CASSTGQGSDGYTF.

The chain is built from TRBV10-1 and TRBJ2-2, with 9 bases matching TRBD2. J gave up 1 base and V 8 bases, and 8 bases lay outside the gene matches. CDR1 is WNHNN and CDR2 is SYGVQD in the germline V gene (reference sequence). The CDR3 is 16 residues long. CDR3 amino acids: CASGFGTSRNTGELFF. The CDR3 DNA reads TGCGCCAGCGGTTTCGGGACTAGCAGGAACACCGGGGAGCTGTTTTTT.

The rearrangement joins TRBV11-3 to TRBJ2-2, with 12 bases lining up with TRBD2. The length of the CDR3 is 16 residues. The V gene's germline CDR1 is SGHNT and CDR2 YENEEA. The V gene end was trimmed by 5 bases and the J gene end by 5 bases; junction bases not matched to a gene: 6. CDR3 DNA: TGTGCCAGCAGCCCAGGACTAGCGGGAAGGACCGGGGAGCTGTTTTTT. Its protein is CASSPGLAGRTGELFF.

The V gene is TRBV2, the J gene TRBJ1-5; maybe TRBD1 (6 bases). The CDR3 consists of 17 residues. CDR1 and CDR2 (germline): SNHLY, FYNNEI. V was trimmed by 0 bases and J by 0 bases, leaving 12 bases between them. The CDR3 DNA reads as TGTGCCAGCAGTGAAGCGTTAGGGGGAAATAGCAATCAGCCCCAGCATTTT. This sequence encodes CASSEALGGNSNQPQHF.